One and the same sample provided the 16 T cell receptor beta chains below, sequenced in a study of cytotoxic CD8 clonotypes in ibrutinib-treated CLL. Using immunoSEQ multiplex PCR, the repertoire was profiled, and TCRdb retains in-frame clones only, with some absent. The table lists hundreds of thousands of clones, 70% of them singletons. The source material was PBMCs, sampled after 24 months of ibrutinib treatment. These receptors all come from a human donor with chronic lymphocytic leukemia.

The chain employs TRBV9 and TRBJ1-1; D perhaps matches TRBD1 (5 bases). CDR3 length: 18 residues. Trimming took 4 bases from V and 0 from J, leaving 22 bases between them. Germline assignment: CDR1 SGDLS and CDR2 YYNGEE. CDR3 DNA: TGTGCCAGCAGCTCCCCATTCGGGGACCCCCTTCTGAACACTGAAGCTTTCTTT. It translates to CASSSPFGDPLLNTEAFF. The entire variable domain, with the rest obtained from reference TRBV9 and TRBJ1-1, is as follows: DSGVTQTPKHLITATGQRVTLRCSPRSGDLSVYWYQQSLDQGLQFLIQYYNGEERAKGNILERFSAQQFPDLHSELNLSSLELGDSALYFCASSSPFGDPLLNTEAFFGQGTRLTVV.

This chain connects TRBV28 to TRBJ1-5; D is undetermined. The V end lost 5 bases, the J end lost 0 bases, and 26 bases lay between the germline ends. The V gene's germline CDR1 is MDHEN and CDR2 SYDVKM. The CDR3 length is 20 residues. The CDR3 nucleotides read TGTGCCAGCAGTCCCCTCCGTAACAACCGTGGATACAATAGCAATCAGCCCCAGCATTTT. This translates into CASSPLRNNRGYNSNQPQHF.

This chain joins TRBV11-3 and TRBJ2-3; a weak D match, TRBD1 (6 bases). This CDR3 contains 14 residues. V gave up 5 bases and J gave up 1 base, with 10 bases separating them. Germline V CDR1 and CDR2: SGHNT, YENEEA. CDR3 in DNA: TGTGCCAGCAGCATATCAGGGGGCACAGATACGCAGTATTTT. Amino acids: CASSISGGTDTQYF.

The chain employs TRBV4-3 and TRBJ2-1; maybe TRBD2 (7 bases). Trimming stripped 4 bases from V and 3 bases from J, with 13 bases between. Germline CDR1 and CDR2: LGHNA and YSLEER. This CDR3 is 15 amino acids long. CDR3 DNA: TGCGCCAGCAGCCTAGGGGGGGGAAACTACAATGAGCAGTTCTTC. It specifies CASSLGGGNYNEQFF.

The V and J genes are TRBV28 and TRBJ2-7, with TRBD2 matching 8 bases. The ends lost 5 bases at V and 1 base at J; junction bases unmatched: 13. Germline loops: CDR1 MDHEN, CDR2 SYDVKM. This CDR3 spans 17 amino acids. The CDR3 reads CASSLPTSSGPSYEQYF. The CDR3 region has the DNA TGTGCCAGCAGTCTACCCACTTCTAGCGGGCCATCCTACGAGCAGTACTTC.

This clone has a single count. The rearrangement joins TRBV7-9 to TRBJ2-7, with 8 bases aligning to TRBD1. V shed 1 base, J shed 3 bases, and the junction held 5 bases outside the gene matches. Germline V gene sequence: CDR1 SEHNR, CDR2 FQNEAQ (reference sequence). This CDR3 region has 15 residues. This CDR3 reads CASSLGRTGIYEQYF. The CDR3 DNA is TGTGCCAGCAGCTTAGGGAGGACAGGGATCTACGAGCAGTACTTC.

The V and J genes are TRBV7-8 and TRBJ1-5; 7 bases fit TRBD1. There are 16 residues in the CDR3. Unmatched junction bases numbered 10, after V lost 5 bases and J lost 3 bases. Germline assignment: CDR1 SGHVS and CDR2 FQNEAQ. Here the CDR3 reads CASSPRQGPYNQPQHF. CDR3 sequence (DNA): TGTGCCAGCAGCCCCCGACAGGGCCCCTACAATCAGCCCCAGCATTTT. Drawing the rest from reference TRBV7-8 and TRBJ1-5, the complete variable domain is GAGVSQSPRYKVAKRGQDVALRCDPISGHVSLFWYQQALGQGPEFLTYFQNEAQLDKSGLPSDRFFAERPEGSVSTLKIQRTQQEDSAVYLCASSPRQGPYNQPQHFGDGTRLSIL.

This rearrangement joins TRBV30 to TRBJ1-2; a weak D match, TRBD1 (5 bases). Deletions cut 4 bases from V and 4 bases from J, with 16 bases between. Germline CDR1 reads GTSNPN; CDR2 reads SVGIG (reference sequence). The CDR3 is 14 residues long. The CDR3 DNA is TGTGCCTGGACCCTTAGGGAGGGGACCTATGGCTACACCTTC. Protein: CAWTLREGTYGYTF.

J is TRBJ2-2 and V is TRBV7-2, with D hard to call. The V end lost 5 bases, the J end lost 3 bases, and 10 bases lay between the germline ends. The CDR3 sequence is 14 residues long. Looked up from germline, CDR1 is SGHTA and CDR2 is FQGNSA. CDR3 sequence reads: CASSPWSDTGELFF. The CDR3, as DNA: TGTGCCAGCAGCCCCTGGAGTGACACCGGGGAGCTGTTTTTT.

This clone was seen only once. This chain joins TRBV5-8 and TRBJ2-4; D gene uncertain. Trimming removed 1 base at V and 7 bases at J, with 9 bases between. The CDR3 consists of 13 residues. From germline, CDR1 is SGHTS and CDR2 YDEGEE. CDR3 sequence: CASSLPAINIQYF. DNA for the CDR3: TGTGCCAGCAGCTTGCCGGCGATTAACATTCAGTACTTC.

A single count supports this clone. The genes are TRBV5-1 and TRBJ2-5; the match to TRBD2 covers 8 bases. The J call may not be correct, given that the DNA end is closer to TRBJ2-7. Germline assignment: CDR1 SGHRS and CDR2 YFSETQ. The CDR3 is made up of 15 amino acids. Here the CDR3 reads CASSLASGSIYEQYF. DNA of the CDR3: TGCGCCAGCAGCTTGGCCAGCGGGAGCATCTACGAGCAGTACTTC.

V gene TRBV6-9 combines with J gene TRBJ2-5; 8 positions agree with TRBD1. Germline V gene lookup returns CDR1 MNHGY and CDR2 SVAAGI. J lost 4 bases, V lost 6 bases, and 4 bases had no gene match. The CDR3 has 13 residues. The CDR3: CASSQTGGETQYF. The DNA of the CDR3 is TGTGCCAGCAGCCAAACAGGGGGAGAGACCCAGTACTTC.

The chain has TRBV13 and TRBJ2-3, with D possibly TRBD2 on 6 matching bases. From germline, CDR1 is PRHDT and CDR2 FYEKMQ (reference sequence). This CDR3 is built from 13 residues. V was cut by 5 bases and J by 2 bases, with 8 bases left in between. CDR3 bases: TGTGCCAGCAGCGGGGACTTCACAGATACGCAGTATTTT. Protein: CASSGDFTDTQYF.

This clone occurred a few times. The J gene is TRBJ1-3, the V gene TRBV2; 8 nucleotides match TRBD1. The CDR3 has 16 residues. CDR1 is SNHLY and CDR2 is FYNNEI in the germline V gene. Trimming removed 6 bases from V and 1 base from J; junction bases left unmatched: 8. CDR3 sequence: CASRGQGSSSGNTIYF. The CDR3 DNA reads as TGTGCCAGCAGAGGACAGGGTTCCTCTTCTGGAAACACCATATATTTT.

Within the sample, this clone is medium-sized. The chain links TRBV27 to TRBJ2-7, with D possibly TRBD2 on 6 matching bases. CDR1 is MNHEY, CDR2 SMNVEV, per germline (reference sequence). V lost 7 bases and J 3 bases, leaving 19 bases between the germline ends. This CDR3 region has 15 residues. The CDR3 loop is CASTRSGLRFYEQYF. In nucleotides, the CDR3 is TGTGCCAGCACCCGGTCCGGACTAAGATTCTACGAGCAGTACTTC.

DNA for the CDR3: TGTGCCAGCCTGAGCGGGGACGACAGGTATACGCAGTATTTT. Translated: CASLSGDDRYTQYF. This chain uses TRBV6-5 with TRBJ2-3, with D tentatively TRBD2 (7 bases). CDR3 length equals 14 residues. The V end lost 8 bases, the J end lost 7 bases, and 19 bases lay between the germline ends. Germline values: CDR1 MNHEY, CDR2 SVGAGI.